This record looks at one T cell receptor (beta chain) sequence and its context. An end of the junction does not agree with germline; a read error may underlie this. This entry is derived from a study of preoperative IRX-2 immunotherapy in early breast cancer. This sample's treatment: preoperative locoregional IRX-2 cytokine immunotherapy. Patients received preoperative, locoregional IRX-2 cytokine immunotherapy in a phase Ib study. Germline CDR1 is MDHEN and CDR2 is SYDVKM. The CDR3 has 12 residues. Profiling relied on immunoSEQ multiplex PCR, and the TCRdb table lists in-frame clones only, not all of them. Among 75,000 to 100,000 clones, 70% to 90% were seen once, and the ten largest hold around 2.1%.

This sequence originates from a human donor with breast cancer. The sample was tumor tissue, taken after IRX-2 immunotherapy. The chain recombines TRBV28 with TRBJ2-3, with D perhaps TRBD1 (5 bases). CDR3 region: CASSSGSETVVF. DNA for the CDR3: TGTGCCAGCAGCTCAGGTTCTGAGACAGTGGTTTTT.